Here is one TCR beta chain with its context. Its antigen remains unidentified. Repertoires were generated with immunoSEQ multiplex PCR, while TCRdb's copy carries only in-frame clones and drops some. The repertoire consists of 75,000 to 85,000 clones, with just over 90% occurring once and the leading ten covering roughly 1.9%. This entry comes from a study of cytomegalovirus exposure and HLA in healthy donors. Study findings and constraints: Rare TCR sequences dominated, though some public TCRs recurred in many donors.

The CDR3 contains 15 residues. This receptor was identified in a man aged 25 to 45 in good health and CMV-seronegative. Material for sequencing was PBMCs. The chain links TRBV1 to TRBJ1-2; the table names TRBD1, a call not compared with the DNA. TRBV1 is noted as a pseudogene. CDR3 amino acids: CTSSQGHRGPYGYTF. CDR3 coding DNA: TGCACCAGCAGCCAAGGTCACAGGGGGCCCTATGGCTACACCTTC.